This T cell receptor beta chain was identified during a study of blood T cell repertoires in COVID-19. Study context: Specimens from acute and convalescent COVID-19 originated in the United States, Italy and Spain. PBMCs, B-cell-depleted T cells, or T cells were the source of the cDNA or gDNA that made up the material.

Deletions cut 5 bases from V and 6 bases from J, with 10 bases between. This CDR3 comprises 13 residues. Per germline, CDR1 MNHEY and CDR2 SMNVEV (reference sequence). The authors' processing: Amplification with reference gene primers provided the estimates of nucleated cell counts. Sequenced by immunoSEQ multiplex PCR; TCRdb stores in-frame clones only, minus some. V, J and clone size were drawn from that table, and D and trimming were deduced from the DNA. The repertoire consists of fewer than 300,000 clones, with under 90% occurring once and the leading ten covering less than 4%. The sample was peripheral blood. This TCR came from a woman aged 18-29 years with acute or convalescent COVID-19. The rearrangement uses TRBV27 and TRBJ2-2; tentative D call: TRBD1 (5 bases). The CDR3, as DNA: TGTGCCAGCAGTCCCAGGGAAGCCGGGGAGCTGTTTTTT. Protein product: CASSPREAGELFF.